The present T cell receptor beta chain was sequenced within a study of blood T cells in healthy people across ages (dated by TCRdb to between 2014 and 2017). The study in broad terms: In model experiments, roughly one uniquely barcoded TCR beta cDNA molecule per two T cells was captured by template switching. Donors of different ages were randomly distributed across sequencing lanes to avoid experimental bias. Using the same blood draw, the study looked at two additional independent replicas of 1 million unique cDNA reads for two donors, one aged 18 to 29 and the other aged 80 or older. To track age-related changes in TCR beta repertoire diversity, the study relied on deep sequencing normalized with unique cDNA molecular identifiers. The donors were divided into four age groups: young (average 16 years), middle-aged (approximately 39), aged (under 70) and long-lived (around 80).

Comment on this clonotype: Its antigen remains undetermined. It has no much larger one-base neighbor in the sample; base qualities were not kept.

The method was 5' RACE. The sequencer was an Illumina HiSeq 2500. A second roughly 7 to 11 cycle PCR used a sample-barcoded 5' primer and a J-beta primer mix. A template-switch 5' adaptor carrying 12 random nucleotides introduced a unique molecular identifier onto each TCR beta cDNA molecule. Each sample yielded at least 3 million CDR3-containing paired-end reads. First-strand cDNA was synthesized from all RNA with the Mint cDNA synthesis kit, primed by a TRBC-specific oligonucleotide. Following uracil-DNA glycosylase treatment, all cDNA underwent a first 18-cycle PCR with the universal primers M1SS and BC2_uni_R. Per the original workflow: Normalization of each sample was performed by random selection of 1 million high-quality reads, each carrying a distinct molecular identifier. Reads with shared molecular identifiers were discarded instead of being binned into consensus sequences. MiTCR, run with a Q25 quality threshold and the strictest error-elimination algorithm, handled CDR3 identification, clonotype clustering and error correction. A nonparametric unseen species model with Euler transformation was used to estimate lower-bound total TCR beta diversity. TCRdb's own reprocessing of the public reads used fastp at Q25 and MiXCR and kept productive beta chains. Rows are unified per CDR3 protein, each entry keeping the most common DNA and genes. The V and J calls reflect TCRdb's pipeline rather than the authors' work. For this sample the table gives about 900,000 distinct CDR3 sequences, of which about 44% were detected only once. The top ten hold roughly an eighth of the sample.

Unmatched junction bases come to 5, with V trimmed by 5 bases and J by 0 bases. The CDR3 contains 16 residues, cysteine and phenylalanine counted. Only the CDR3 DNA stays, 48 bases, in frame from base 1. The germline V gene provides CDR1 MNHEY and CDR2 SVGEGT. What the authors observed across the whole study: The percentage of naive T cells measured by flow cytometry correlated strongly with observed TCR beta diversity. The long-lived group showed more naive CD4+ T cells, fewer expanded clones and increased TCR diversity than the aged group, suggesting age selection. Bulk unsorted PBMC profiling prevented conclusive comparison of naive and antigen-experienced compartments. Observed TCR beta diversity per million T cells fell roughly linearly with age, and a significant reduction was already apparent by age roughly 41. Total diversity estimates from one million sequenced T cells were considered lower bounds and underestimates. Because the CMV infection status of the donors was unknown, age-related changes in expanded clonotypes may potentially have been confounded.

Systemically healthy Caucasian individuals from Russia, about 38 in total and aged about 6 to 100 years, were included as donors. Each donor gave 8 to 10 milliliters of peripheral blood, drawn into EDTA-treated Vacutainer tubes. Ficoll-Paque density-gradient centrifugation was used to isolate PBMCs, with at least 6.5 million obtained per sample. Trizol reagent was used to extract total RNA from the PBMCs, yielding at least 6 micrograms per sample. The percentages of naive CD45RAhigh/CD27high T cells were determined by flow cytometry on a PBMC aliquot from every donor. The rearrangement joined TRBV6-2 or TRBV6-3 to TRBJ2-3; 10 central nucleotides agree with TRBD2. The receptor comes from a man younger than 45 in good health. The material sequenced was blood. The DNA sequence is as follows: TGTGCCAGCAGTGACCAACTAGCGGGGAGCACAGATACGCAGTATTTT. The encoded protein is CASSDQLAGSTDTQYF.